These 30 T cell receptor beta chains were sequenced from one sample in a study of blood T cell repertoires in COVID-19. Profiled with immunoSEQ multiplex PCR; TCRdb holds only in-frame clones, not every one. The sample contains approximately 170,000 clones, approximately 85% of which appear only once. The sample taken for sequencing was peripheral blood. These receptors were obtained from a man aged 35-49 years who had recovered from COVID-19.

The V call is TRBV18, the J call TRBJ2-2; TRBD1 might be the D (6 bases). CDR3 length: 16 residues. V dropped 0 bases and J dropped 7 bases, with 15 bases sitting between them. The germline CDR1 and CDR2 sequences are KGHSH and LQKENI. CDR3 nucleotides: TGTGCCAGCTCACCACCTAATGGGGGCGCCGACGGGGAGCTGTTTTTT. Its protein is CASSPPNGGADGELFF.

V and J are TRBV13 and TRBJ1-1; 10 bases are shared with TRBD1. The germline CDR1 and CDR2 sequences are PRHDT and FYEKMQ (reference sequence). The CDR3 sequence is 18 residues long. The trim removed 2 bases at V and 7 bases at J, leaving 16 bases unmatched. CDR3 in DNA: TGTGCCAGCAGCTTAAGGTTTTGGGGACAGGGGCCAGGTGGTGAAGCTTTCTTT. Translation gives CASSLRFWGQGPGGEAFF.

This chain connects TRBV29-1 to TRBJ2-2; 10 nucleotides line up with TRBD2. Germline CDR1 reads SQVTM; CDR2 reads ANQGSEA. The ends lost 1 base at V and 5 bases at J; junction bases unmatched: 10. The CDR3 is 17 amino acids. In DNA form, the CDR3 reads TGCAGCGTTGAAGGAGCGGGAGGGCCTTCTAGGACCGGGGAGCTGTTTTTT. It specifies CSVEGAGGPSRTGELFF.

This clone was recorded once. The chain couples TRBV4-2 to TRBJ2-1, with TRBD2 matching over 9 bases. This CDR3 spans 16 amino acids. V shed 0 bases and J 7 bases; nucleotides not matched to a gene: 7. CDR1 LGHNA and CDR2 YNFKEQ come from the germline V gene. The CDR3: CASSQDLAGSGNEQFF. CDR3 DNA sequence: TGTGCCAGCAGCCAAGATCTAGCGGGGTCTGGGAATGAGCAGTTCTTC.

The J gene is TRBJ1-2, the V gene TRBV7-2, with D unclear. CDR3 length: 13 amino acids. V was clipped by 2 bases and J by 4 bases, with 8 bases between them. Germline CDR1 reads SGHTA; CDR2 reads FQGNSA. The CDR3 DNA reads as TGTGCCAGCAGCTTAACGAGTCTCTATGGCTACACCTTC. Amino acids: CASSLTSLYGYTF.

V usage is TRBV3-1 (or the pseudogene TRBV3-2) and J usage is TRBJ2-7; D is possibly TRBD1 (5 bases). This CDR3 is 16 amino acids long. Germline V lookup: CDR1 LGHDT, CDR2 YNNKEL (reference sequence). V was pared by 0 bases and J by 1 base, with 13 bases between. CDR3 nucleotides: TGTGCCAGCAGCCAAGAAAGGGGATCGCCATCCTACGAGCAGTACTTC. It codes for CASSQERGSPSYEQYF.

The rearrangement joins TRBV9 to TRBJ2-3; 9 positions agree with TRBD2. In germline, CDR1 is SGDLS, CDR2 YYNGEE. CDR3 size: 15 residues. After removal of 2 bases from V and 5 bases from J, the junction contained 6 bases not matched to a gene. Written as DNA, the CDR3 is TGTGCCAGCAGCGTCAGCCTAGCGGGGAGAGATACGCAGTATTTT. Encoded protein: CASSVSLAGRDTQYF.

This clone was recorded only once. The rearrangement links TRBV4-3 to TRBJ2-7; 8 bases agree with TRBD1. CDR3 length: 15 residues. Germline lookup yields CDR1 LGHNA and CDR2 YSLEER. V shed 3 bases and J 4 bases; nucleotides not matched to a gene: 8. CDR3 in amino acids: CASSQSEDRVYEQYF. In DNA form, the CDR3 reads TGCGCCAGCAGCCAGTCAGAGGACAGGGTGTACGAGCAGTACTTC.

The chain links TRBV7-2 to TRBJ2-3; weak D call: TRBD1 (5 bases). CDR1 SGHTA and CDR2 FQGNSA come from the germline V gene. The CDR3 length is 15 residues. The germline V and J ends were trimmed by 7 bases and 0 bases, with 14 bases remaining between them. Here the CDR3 DNA reads TGTGCCAGCACTCCAAGCAGGGCTAGCACAGATACGCAGTATTTT. Its translation: CASTPSRASTDTQYF. Supplemented by reference TRBV7-2 and TRBJ2-3, the full variable domain reads GAGVSQSPSNKVTEKGKDVELRCDPISGHTALYWYRQSLGQGLEFLIYFQGNSAPDKSGLPSDRFSAERTGGSVSTLTIQRTQQEDSAVYLCASTPSRASTDTQYFGPGTRLTVL.

The gene calls are TRBV7-8 and TRBJ2-1, with 10 bases that match TRBD2. The CDR3 is made up of 16 amino acids. Trimming took 5 bases from V and 1 from J; bases not matched to a gene: 5. The germline gives CDR1 SGHVS, CDR2 FQNEAQ. CDR3: CASSASGRASYNEQFF. CDR3 nucleotides: TGTGCCAGCAGCGCGAGCGGGAGGGCATCCTACAATGAGCAGTTCTTC.

The chain carries TRBV7-9 and TRBJ2-7; weak D call: TRBD1 (6 bases). This CDR3 has 15 amino acids. Trimming took off 5 bases at V and 3 bases at J, with 17 bases between the two ends. Germline values: CDR1 SEHNR, CDR2 FQNEAQ (reference sequence). The CDR3 sequence is CASSIEGHPDYEQYF. Here the CDR3 DNA reads TGTGCCAGCAGCATCGAGGGACACCCCGACTACGAGCAGTACTTC.

This clone was observed once. The chain couples TRBV7-2 to TRBJ2-5; TRBD2 is a possible D gene (5 bases). Trimming left V 8 bases short and J 5 bases short, with 18 bases between. The CDR3 covers 14 residues. CDR1 SGHTA and CDR2 FQGNSA come from the germline V gene. The CDR3 nucleotides read TGTGCCAGCCCATCCGGGGTAGGCGGGGAGACCCAGTACTTC. Translating gives CASPSGVGGETQYF.

This clone was found a few times. The chain joins TRBV7-2 to TRBJ1-4; maybe TRBD1 (6 bases). The germline V and J ends were trimmed by 5 bases and 0 bases, with 13 bases remaining between them. CDR1 is SGHTA, CDR2 FQGNSA, per germline. This CDR3 contains 16 residues. The CDR3 nucleotides are TGTGCCAGCAGCCAGGGGCTAGTTGCAACTAATGAAAAACTGTTTTTT. Its translation is CASSQGLVATNEKLFF.

The V gene is TRBV10-3, the J gene TRBJ2-3; D may be TRBD1 (6 bases). The V gene's germline CDR1 is ENHRY and CDR2 SYGVKD. With 4 bases removed from V and 3 bases from J, the gap between germline ends came to 8 bases. The CDR3 length is 13 residues. The CDR3 DNA follows: TGTGCCATCAGTGGTCAGGGGACAGATACGCAGTATTTT. Translated: CAISGQGTDTQYF.

The gene calls are TRBV30 and TRBJ2-7; weak D call: TRBD2 (5 bases). The CDR3 runs 13 residues. Germline-derived CDR1 and CDR2 are GTSNPN and SVGIG (reference sequence). V lost 8 bases and J 0 bases, leaving 14 bases between the germline ends. The CDR3 DNA follows: TGTGCCGGCCGGGATTTGAACTCCTACGAGCAGTACTTC. It yields the protein CAGRDLNSYEQYF. Combining the CDR3 with reference TRBV30 and TRBJ2-7 gives the whole variable domain SQTIHQWPATLVQPVGSPLSLECTVEGTSNPNLYWYRQAAGRGLQLLFYSVGIGQISSEVPQNLSASRPQDRQFILSSKKLLLSDSGFYLCAGRDLNSYEQYFGPGTRLTVT.

The chain couples TRBV11-3 to TRBJ2-1; D is unclear. Germline V gene sequence: CDR1 SGHNT, CDR2 YENEEA. V lost 0 bases and J lost 7, with 4 bases in between. The CDR3 is 12 amino acids. Here the CDR3 reads CASSLDGNEQFF. DNA for the CDR3: TGTGCCAGCAGCTTAGACGGGAATGAGCAGTTCTTC.

This clone was found once. Other DNA sequences within the sample encode an identical CDR3. V gene TRBV4-2 combines with J gene TRBJ2-1; 11 bases align to TRBD2. With 0 bases clipped from V and 8 bases from J, the junction kept 6 bases outside the gene matches. This CDR3 has 16 residues. In germline, CDR1 is LGHNA, CDR2 YNFKEQ. This chain's CDR3 is CASSQETSGSLDEQFF. CDR3 sequence (DNA): TGTGCCAGCAGCCAAGAAACTAGCGGGAGTCTAGATGAGCAGTTCTTC.

In its sample, this clone was seen once. The rearrangement links TRBV2 to TRBJ1-5, with TRBD1 as a possible D gene (5 bases). The CDR3 covers 13 residues. V lost 4 bases and J lost 5, with 9 bases in between. Germline values: CDR1 SNHLY, CDR2 FYNNEI. In DNA form, the CDR3 reads TGTGCCAGCAGTGCCGAACAGGATCAGCCCCAGCATTTT. It encodes CASSAEQDQPQHF. The entire variable domain, with the rest obtained from reference TRBV2 and TRBJ1-5, is as follows: EPEVTQTPSHQVTQMGQEVILRCVPISNHLYFYWYRQILGQKVEFLVSFYNNEISEKSEIFDDQFSVERPDGSNFTLKIRSTKLEDSAMYFCASSAEQDQPQHFGDGTRLSIL.

J is TRBJ1-6 and V is TRBV19, with 9 bases identical to TRBD1. Losses at the gene ends were 4 bases for V and 9 bases for J; bases not matched to a gene: 4. The CDR3 is made up of 14 amino acids. Germline loops: CDR1 LNHDA, CDR2 SQIVND (reference sequence). CDR3 amino acids: CASSTGQGISPLHF. CDR3 DNA sequence: TGTGCCAGTAGTACCGGACAGGGGATTTCACCCCTCCACTTT.

CDR3 protein: CASRKPGQGAETQYF. The CDR3 nucleotides are TGTGCCAGCAGAAAACCGGGACAGGGGGCAGAGACCCAGTACTTC. The chain carries TRBV7-9 and TRBJ2-5, with 12 bases fitting TRBD1. Looked up from germline, CDR1 is SEHNR and CDR2 is FQNEAQ (reference sequence). With V trimmed by 6 bases and J by 4 bases, 6 bases remained unmatched. The CDR3 has 15 amino acids.

The CDR3 is CASSLMGAGANVLTF. CDR3 DNA sequence: TGTGCCAGCAGCTTAATGGGGGCCGGGGCCAACGTCCTGACTTTC. The gene calls are TRBV7-8 and TRBJ2-6, with D possibly being TRBD1 (6 bases). Germline V CDR1 and CDR2: SGHVS, FQNEAQ. The CDR3 consists of 15 residues. V lost 2 bases and J lost 4, with 9 bases in between.

The chain combines TRBV6-1 with TRBJ2-5; no clear D gene. V was shortened by 2 bases and J by 5 bases, with 9 bases between the two germline ends. Germline V gene data show CDR1 as MNHNS and CDR2 as SASEGT. CDR3 length equals 13 residues. CDR3 nucleotide sequence: TGTGCCAGCAGTGAACCCCCCGGGGAGACCCAGTACTTC. Its translation: CASSEPPGETQYF.

The chain has TRBV6-2 or TRBV6-3 and TRBJ1-1, with D tentatively TRBD1 (5 bases). Trimming removed 4 bases from V and 3 bases from J, with 15 bases in between. The germline V gene encodes CDR1 MNHEY and CDR2 SVGEGT. The CDR3 contains 15 residues. The CDR3 sequence: CASSSGGMMDTEAFF. The DNA for the CDR3 is TGTGCCAGCAGTTCTGGGGGGATGATGGACACTGAAGCTTTCTTT.

The chain employs TRBV5-4 and TRBJ1-6; TRBD1 aligns across 7 bases. CDR1 and CDR2 (germline): SGHNT, YYREEE (reference sequence). The ends lost 3 bases at V and 10 bases at J; junction bases unmatched: 10. The CDR3 extends over 15 amino acids. The CDR3 protein is CASSSSAGGVSPLHF. In DNA form, the CDR3 reads TGTGCCAGCAGCTCGTCGGCAGGGGGAGTATCACCCCTCCACTTT.

In DNA, the CDR3 is TGCGCCAGCAGTTCTGGACAGGGGACTTACGAGCAGTACTTC. Protein: CASSSGQGTYEQYF. The V and J genes are TRBV5-1 and TRBJ2-7; TRBD1 matches at 9 bases. The ends lost 5 bases at V and 4 bases at J; junction bases unmatched: 7. Germline loops: CDR1 SGHRS, CDR2 YFSETQ. The CDR3 sequence is 14 residues long.

The CDR3 sequence is CASSPLPPGGGEQFF. Written as DNA, the CDR3 is TGTGCCAGCTCACCACTACCCCCGGGAGGGGGGGAGCAGTTCTTC. V usage is TRBV18 and J usage is TRBJ2-1, with 8 bases lining up with TRBD2. Germline V CDR1 and CDR2: KGHSH, LQKENI. The J segment lost 10 bases and the V segment lost 1 base, leaving 9 bases of the junction unmatched. This CDR3 contains 15 residues.

This chain joins TRBV7-9 and TRBJ1-1, with a possible D match to TRBD1 (5 bases). There are 14 residues in the CDR3. Germline lookup yields CDR1 SEHNR and CDR2 FQNEAQ (reference sequence). V was clipped by 4 bases and J by 2 bases, with 11 bases between them. The CDR3 DNA reads TGTGCCAGCAGCTCCACGGGGGGTAACACTGAAGCTTTCTTT. Amino acid sequence: CASSSTGGNTEAFF. The whole variable domain, remainder taken from reference TRBV7-9 and TRBJ1-1, is DTGVSQNPRHKITKRGQNVTFRCDPISEHNRLYWYRQTLGQGPEFLTYFQNEAQLEKSRLLSDRFSAERPKGSFSTLEIQRTEQGDSAMYLCASSSTGGNTEAFFGQGTRLTVV.

The gene calls are TRBV6-6 and TRBJ1-1; a weak D match, TRBD1 (6 bases). V shed 6 bases and J shed 5 bases, with 16 bases lying between them. CDR1 is MNHNY, CDR2 SVGAGI, per germline (reference sequence). This CDR3 comprises 14 residues. CDR3 coding DNA: TGTGCCAGCAGCAACTTACAGGGTGGAACTGAAGCTTTCTTT. This encodes CASSNLQGGTEAFF.

The chain combines TRBV9 with TRBJ1-6; maybe TRBD1 (6 bases). The germline V gene has CDR1 SGDLS and CDR2 YYNGEE. The CDR3 totals 14 residues. V was trimmed by 0 bases and J by 8 bases, leaving 9 bases between them. The CDR3 region has the DNA TGTGCCAGCAGCGTAGAGGGGGTGCATTCACCCCTCCACTTT. Translating gives CASSVEGVHSPLHF. Combining the CDR3 with reference TRBV9 and TRBJ1-6 gives the whole variable domain DSGVTQTPKHLITATGQRVTLRCSPRSGDLSVYWYQQSLDQGLQFLIQYYNGEERAKGNILERFSAQQFPDLHSELNLSSLELGDSALYFCASSVEGVHSPLHFGNGTRLTVT.

CDR3: CARSLAGGWRNQPQHF. CDR3 coding DNA: TGTGCCAGAAGCTTAGCAGGGGGCTGGCGGAATCAGCCCCAGCATTTT. This rearrangement joins TRBV5-3 to TRBJ1-5, with 8 bases aligning to TRBD1. TRBV5-3 is assigned to the ORF class and has an uncertain function. The CDR3 runs 16 residues. V was pared by 2 bases and J by 4 bases, with 8 bases of the junction left unmatched.